A single sample is the source of the 30 T cell receptor beta chains below, sequenced in a study of blood T cell repertoires in COVID-19. TCRdb's copy holds only in-frame clones and misses some; the assay was immunoSEQ multiplex PCR. This sample has around 150,000 clones, with more than 65% found just once. Sample: peripheral blood. These receptors all stem from a man in his 60s with acute or convalescent COVID-19.

This clone has just a few counts. The chain recombines TRBV20-1 with TRBJ1-1; D not resolved. This CDR3 has 11 amino acids. In germline, CDR1 is DFQATT, CDR2 SNEGSKA (reference sequence). The V end lost 6 bases, the J end lost 0 bases, and 5 bases lay between the germline ends. The CDR3 DNA reads as TGCAGTGCCCCCTTGAACACTGAAGCTTTCTTT. Encoded protein: CSAPLNTEAFF.

This clone was found a few times. V usage is TRBV11-3 and J usage is TRBJ2-3; D might be TRBD2 (6 bases). With 4 bases removed from V and 4 bases from J, the gap between germline ends came to 15 bases. Germline CDR1 reads SGHNT; CDR2 reads YENEEA. This CDR3 has 15 residues. The CDR3 DNA reads TGTGCCAGCAGCTCGGGGCTAGCGCTAGCAGATACGCAGTATTTT. This encodes CASSSGLALADTQYF.

This clone was counted once. The chain employs TRBV9 and TRBJ2-5; 10 bases are shared with TRBD1. The germline CDR1 and CDR2 sequences are SGDLS and YYNGEE. J lost 5 bases, V lost 0 bases, and 1 base had no gene match. This CDR3 has 14 amino acids. Here the CDR3 DNA reads TGTGCCAGCAGCGTAGGACAGGGGGCTGAGACCCAGTACTTC. As protein: CASSVGQGAETQYF.

The chain has TRBV6-1 and TRBJ1-4; 7 nucleotides line up with TRBD1. The CDR3 has 15 residues. J was trimmed by 5 bases and V by 1 base; bases with no gene match: 4. CDR1 MNHNS and CDR2 SASEGT come from the germline V gene. CDR3 nucleotide sequence: TGTGCCAGCAGTGAAGTGTCCAGGGGGAATGAAAAACTGTTTTTT. It codes for CASSEVSRGNEKLFF.

The V and J genes are TRBV25-1 and TRBJ1-4; 9 nucleotides align to TRBD1. Germline loops: CDR1 MGHDK, CDR2 SYGVNS. The CDR3 consists of 13 residues. V lost 8 bases and J lost 5; bases outside the gene matches: 3. CDR3 residues: CASAGQGNEKLFF. The CDR3 coding sequence is TGTGCCAGCGCCGGACAGGGGAATGAAAAACTGTTTTTT.

Sample share makes this clone medium-sized. The CDR3 here is CASSFQGGQPQHF. CDR3 nucleotide sequence: TGTGCCAGCAGCTTCCAGGGGGGACAGCCCCAGCATTTT. The rearrangement uses TRBV11-2 and TRBJ1-5; 7 positions match TRBD1. CDR3 length: 13 amino acids. The ends lost 3 bases at V and 7 bases at J; junction bases unmatched: 3. Germline V gene data show CDR1 as SGHAT and CDR2 as FQNNGV.

This clone was seen a single time. The chain has TRBV11-3 and TRBJ2-3; TRBD2 matches 7 bases. With V trimmed by 0 bases and J by 4 bases, 7 bases remained unmatched. This CDR3 has 16 residues. CDR1 is SGHNT, CDR2 YENEEA, per germline. The chain's CDR3 is CASSLDGGSIPDTQYF. The CDR3 DNA sequence: TGTGCCAGCAGCTTAGATGGCGGGAGCATCCCAGATACGCAGTATTTT.

J is TRBJ2-3 and V is TRBV2; 9 bases match TRBD1. Losses at the gene ends were 5 bases for V and 0 bases for J; bases not matched to a gene: 9. There are 17 residues in the CDR3. In germline, CDR1 is SNHLY, CDR2 FYNNEI. The CDR3 nucleotides read TGTGCCAGCAGTTCGGGACAGGGACCTTCTAGCACAGATACGCAGTATTTT. It is translated as CASSSGQGPSSTDTQYF.

The V and J genes are TRBV2 and TRBJ1-1, with D possibly TRBD1 on 5 matching bases. The CDR3 spans 14 residues. V was shortened by 7 bases and J by 1 base, with 13 bases between the two germline ends. Looked up from germline, CDR1 is SNHLY and CDR2 is FYNNEI. The CDR3 DNA reads TGTGCCAGCACGGGAGGGGCAAGGAACACTGAAGCTTTCTTT. Its translation: CASTGGARNTEAFF.

This chain uses TRBV27 with TRBJ2-1, with 7 bases matching TRBD2. This CDR3 spans 14 amino acids. Germline loops: CDR1 MNHEY, CDR2 SMNVEV (reference sequence). V lost 8 bases to trimming and J lost 3 bases; unmatched junction nucleotides: 7. This CDR3 is CASGGREHYNEQFF. For the CDR3, the DNA is TGTGCCAGCGGGGGGAGGGAACACTACAATGAGCAGTTCTTC.

The chain joins TRBV30 to TRBJ2-1, with 8 bases identical to TRBD2. The germline CDR1 and CDR2 sequences are GTSNPN and SVGIG (reference sequence). J was trimmed by 6 bases and V by 0 bases; bases with no gene match: 4. This CDR3 has 14 residues. CDR3 in amino acids: CAWSVLAGANEQFF. The CDR3 DNA is TGTGCCTGGAGTGTTCTAGCGGGTGCCAATGAGCAGTTCTTC. Looking up the rest from reference TRBV30 and TRBJ2-1 gives the full variable domain: SQTIHQWPATLVQPVGSPLSLECTVEGTSNPNLYWYRQAAGRGLQLLFYSVGIGQISSEVPQNLSASRPQDRQFILSSKKLLLSDSGFYLCAWSVLAGANEQFFGPGTRLTVL.

This sequence joins TRBV12-3 or TRBV12-4 and TRBJ1-3; no firm D call. The ends were cut back, 7 bases at V and 4 bases at J, with 11 bases in the middle. The CDR3 length is 13 residues. In DNA form, the CDR3 reads TGTGCCAGCACCGGGTCTATAGGAAACACCATATATTTT. It encodes CASTGSIGNTIYF.

The chain combines TRBV3-1 (or the pseudogene TRBV3-2) with TRBJ2-1; 9 nucleotides line up with TRBD2. This CDR3 contains 13 residues. Trimming took 1 base from V and 10 from J; bases not matched to a gene: 2. Germline assignment: CDR1 LGHDT and CDR2 YNNKEL (reference sequence). The CDR3 DNA sequence: TGTGCCAGCAGCCAAGTTAGCGGGAGAGAGCAGTTCTTC. Translating gives CASSQVSGREQFF.

This sequence joins TRBV18 and TRBJ2-7, with 12 bases aligning to TRBD2. CDR3 size: 15 residues. Germline lookup yields CDR1 KGHSH and CDR2 LQKENI. The V and J ends lost 2 bases and 4 bases, in that order; junction bases with no gene match: 3. The CDR3 region has the DNA TGTGCCAGCTCACCAGGCGGGACTAGCGGGTACGAGCAGTACTTC. Protein product: CASSPGGTSGYEQYF.

The chain employs TRBV10-2 and TRBJ2-3, with D hard to call. The ends were cut back, 3 bases at V and 6 bases at J, with 10 bases in the middle. From germline, CDR1 is WSHSY and CDR2 SAAADI. The CDR3 extends over 13 amino acids. CDR3 nucleotides: TGCGCCAGCAGTGAAGGAGCTGCGGATACGCAGTATTTT. It is translated as CASSEGAADTQYF.

This clone was counted a single time. This rearrangement joins TRBV7-2 to TRBJ2-3; 10 nucleotides agree with TRBD2. This CDR3 region has 17 residues. V gave up 6 bases and J gave up 5 bases; unmatched junction bases: 14. CDR1 and CDR2 (germline): SGHTA, FQGNSA. Here the CDR3 reads CASSPWQAGGPVDTQYF. The CDR3 nucleotides are TGTGCCAGCAGTCCTTGGCAAGCGGGAGGGCCAGTAGATACGCAGTATTTT.

The V call is TRBV2, the J call TRBJ2-5, with TRBD2 matching over 12 bases. The V and J ends lost 4 bases and 2 bases, in that order; junction bases with no gene match: 5. The CDR3 consists of 16 residues. The germline gives CDR1 SNHLY, CDR2 FYNNEI. In DNA, the CDR3 is TGTGCCAGCAGTGTTGGGCTAGCGGGAGGGCAAGAGACCCAGTACTTC. Encoded protein: CASSVGLAGGQETQYF.

The genes are TRBV5-1 and TRBJ2-5; D perhaps matches TRBD1 (5 bases). V gave up 4 bases and J gave up 7 bases, with 17 bases separating them. The CDR3 totals 14 residues. CDR1 SGHRS and CDR2 YFSETQ come from the germline V gene. CDR3 sequence (DNA): TGCGCCAGCAGCACAAGACCCCGGCAGGGGACCCAGTACTTC. Translated, it gives CASSTRPRQGTQYF. The full variable domain, completed using reference TRBV5-1 and TRBJ2-5, is KAGVTQTPRYLIKTRGQQVTLSCSPISGHRSVSWYQQTPGQGLQFLFEYFSETQRNKGNFPGRFSGRQFSNSRSEMNVSTLELGDSALYLCASSTRPRQGTQYFGPGTRLLVL.

The chain carries TRBV7-2 and TRBJ2-1; 12 bases match TRBD2. From germline, CDR1 is SGHTA and CDR2 FQGNSA. CDR3 length: 16 amino acids. V trimming: 6 bases; J trimming: 6 bases; junction bases outside the gene matches: 9. CDR3 nucleotide sequence: TGTGCCAGCAGGTACTGGACTAGCGGGGCCGCCAATGAGCAGTTCTTC. Translated: CASRYWTSGAANEQFF.

In nucleotides, the CDR3 is TGTGCCAGCAGCCGGACAGGGGGCAATGAGCAGTTCTTC. It specifies CASSRTGGNEQFF. This chain links TRBV7-9 with TRBJ2-1, with 10 positions matching TRBD1. The CDR3 is made up of 13 amino acids. CDR1 is SEHNR and CDR2 is FQNEAQ in the germline V gene (reference sequence). Unmatched junction bases numbered 1, after V lost 5 bases and J lost 6 bases.

The chain combines TRBV19 with TRBJ2-2; 7 nucleotides match TRBD1. This CDR3 comprises 14 residues. CDR1 is LNHDA, CDR2 SQIVND, per germline (reference sequence). The V and J ends lost 8 bases and 1 base, in that order; junction bases with no gene match: 4. The CDR3 nucleotides are TGTGCCAGTCGACAGGGTGTGAACACCGGGGAGCTGTTTTTT. This codes for CASRQGVNTGELFF.

This clone was seen more than once but under ten times. The chain joins TRBV5-1 to TRBJ2-5, with 7 positions matching TRBD2. The junction had 5 bases not matched to a gene; V was cut back by 0 bases and J by 0 bases. CDR1 is SGHRS and CDR2 is YFSETQ in the germline V gene. The length of the CDR3 is 16 residues. The CDR3 is CASSLGVGGYQETQYF. CDR3 bases: TGCGCCAGCAGCTTGGGAGTGGGAGGGTACCAAGAGACCCAGTACTTC.

The genes are TRBV7-2 and TRBJ2-3; the match to TRBD2 covers 10 bases. Trimming at V came to 4 bases and at J to 0 bases, leaving 13 bases not matched to a gene. CDR1 and CDR2 (germline): SGHTA, FQGNSA. This CDR3 has 19 amino acids. The CDR3, as DNA: TGTGCCAGCAGCTCCCGTCCCCCGGGACTAGCGAGTAGCACAGATACGCAGTATTTT. This sequence encodes CASSSRPPGLASSTDTQYF. Looking up the rest from reference TRBV7-2 and TRBJ2-3 gives the full variable domain: GAGVSQSPSNKVTEKGKDVELRCDPISGHTALYWYRQSLGQGLEFLIYFQGNSAPDKSGLPSDRFSAERTGGSVSTLTIQRTQQEDSAVYLCASSSRPPGLASSTDTQYFGPGTRLTVL.

The gene calls are TRBV9 and TRBJ1-1, with TRBD1 matching over 7 bases. Trimming took 4 bases from V and 4 from J; bases not matched to a gene: 4. The germline gives CDR1 SGDLS, CDR2 YYNGEE. The CDR3 spans 13 residues. The CDR3 nucleotides read TGTGCCAGCAGCAATCCAGGGGGCACTGAAGCTTTCTTT. Residues: CASSNPGGTEAFF.

This rearrangement joins TRBV6-5 to TRBJ2-5; D possibly corresponds to TRBD2 (6 bases). Germline V CDR1 and CDR2: MNHEY, SVGAGI. The V and J ends lost 2 bases and 4 bases respectively, with 17 bases between them. The CDR3 is 16 residues long. The CDR3 DNA is TGTGCCAGCAGTTACCAGGCCCCAGCGGAGGGAGAGACCCAGTACTTC. Its protein product is CASSYQAPAEGETQYF.

This rearrangement joins TRBV7-9 to TRBJ2-6; D not resolved. CDR1 SEHNR and CDR2 FQNEAQ come from the germline V gene (reference sequence). The V end lost 4 bases, the J end lost 1 base, and 5 bases lay between the germline ends. The CDR3 consists of 14 residues. The chain's CDR3 is CASSSLSGANVLTF. The CDR3 DNA is TGTGCCAGCAGCTCACTTTCTGGGGCCAACGTCCTGACTTTC.

With respect to this clone: A much larger clonotype is one base distant, so this may be a read error. The rearrangement links TRBV3-1 (or the pseudogene TRBV3-2) to TRBJ1-1; 10 nucleotides agree with TRBD1. CDR1 is LGHDT, CDR2 YNNKEL, per germline (reference sequence). The CDR3 loop spans 16 amino acids. The V and J ends lost 1 base and 3 bases, in that order; junction bases with no gene match: 5. CDR3 in amino acids: CASSQAVGTGDTEAFF. The CDR3 DNA reads TGTGCCAGCAGCCAAGCTGTCGGGACAGGGGACACTGAAGCTTTCTTT.

In its sample, this clone was seen a few times. The chain couples TRBV24-1 to TRBJ2-2; 8 nucleotides align to TRBD1. This CDR3 contains 19 residues. Trimming at V came to 1 base and at J to 6 bases, leaving 15 bases not matched to a gene. Looked up from germline, CDR1 is KGHDR and CDR2 is SFDVKD. The CDR3 DNA sequence: TGTGCCACCAGTGATTTTCGGGACAGGCAGGAGAGGAGGCCCGGGGAGCTGTTTTTT. It specifies CATSDFRDRQERRPGELFF.

This clone turned up a few times. V and J are TRBV6-5 and TRBJ2-1, with TRBD1 matching over 9 bases. The CDR3 contains 15 residues. Germline CDR1 and CDR2: MNHEY and SVGAGI. J gave up 1 base and V 7 bases, and 5 bases lay outside the gene matches. DNA of the CDR3: TGTGCCAGCATCGAGACAGGGGGGTCCTACAATGAGCAGTTCTTC. Translation gives CASIETGGSYNEQFF.

As DNA, the CDR3 is TGTGCCAGCAGTTTCTTAGGGGGCGGCCACGAGCAGTACTTC. Translating gives CASSFLGGGHEQYF. The chain has TRBV28 and TRBJ2-7; 7 nucleotides agree with TRBD1. After removal of 3 bases from V and 5 bases from J, the junction contained 7 bases not matched to a gene. The CDR3 has 14 residues. Looked up from germline, CDR1 is MDHEN and CDR2 is SYDVKM.